Below, 29 T cell receptor beta chains from the same sample are listed, as sequenced in a study of blood T cell repertoires in COVID-19. Sequencing was performed with immunoSEQ multiplex PCR; in TCRdb, only in-frame clones are kept and a portion is missing. The sample yields 250,000 to 350,000 clones, over 75% seen once. Sequencing was performed on PBMCs or T cells enriched from blood (not recorded which). These receptors all stem from a young woman who had recovered from COVID-19.

This clone was detected once. The CDR3: CASSRATNEKLFF. In nucleotides, the CDR3 is TGTGCCAGCAGCCGTGCAACTAATGAAAAACTGTTTTTT. This rearrangement joins TRBV9 to TRBJ1-4, with no clear D. The CDR3 spans 13 residues. Germline CDR1 SGDLS, CDR2 YYNGEE. V was cut by 4 bases and J by 0 bases, with 4 bases left in between. The variable domain in full, completed from reference TRBV9 and TRBJ1-4, reads DSGVTQTPKHLITATGQRVTLRCSPRSGDLSVYWYQQSLDQGLQFLIQYYNGEERAKGNILERFSAQQFPDLHSELNLSSLELGDSALYFCASSRATNEKLFFGSGTQLSVL.

The gene calls are TRBV30 and TRBJ2-3; D might be TRBD1 (6 bases). V was cut by 2 bases and J by 0 bases, with 21 bases left in between. Germline loops: CDR1 GTSNPN, CDR2 SVGIG (reference sequence). There are 18 residues in the CDR3. The CDR3 reads CAWSPPPLGGTSTDTQYF. For the CDR3, the DNA is TGTGCCTGGAGTCCACCCCCCCTAGGGGGAACGAGCACAGATACGCAGTATTTT. Full variable domain (missing parts from reference TRBV30 and TRBJ2-3): SQTIHQWPATLVQPVGSPLSLECTVEGTSNPNLYWYRQAAGRGLQLLFYSVGIGQISSEVPQNLSASRPQDRQFILSSKKLLLSDSGFYLCAWSPPPLGGTSTDTQYFGPGTRLTVL.

The rearrangement links TRBV12-3 or TRBV12-4 to TRBJ1-1; 7 bases align to TRBD1. J gave up 9 bases and V 8 bases, and 9 bases lay outside the gene matches. This CDR3 is 12 amino acids long. CDR3 sequence reads: CASGRDRFKAFF. CDR3 DNA sequence: TGTGCCAGCGGGCGGGACAGATTTAAAGCTTTCTTT.

Written as DNA, the CDR3 is TGTGCCAGCCGGACAGGGGCCGTGGACTATGGCTACACCTTC. It encodes CASRTGAVDYGYTF. The J gene is TRBJ1-2, the V gene TRBV3-1 (or the pseudogene TRBV3-2); 9 bases map to TRBD1. There are 14 residues in the CDR3. J gave up 3 bases and V 8 bases, and 7 bases lay outside the gene matches. Germline-derived CDR1 and CDR2 are LGHDT and YNNKEL (reference sequence).

This chain joins TRBV5-6 and TRBJ2-7, with 14 bases that match TRBD2. The CDR3 covers 15 residues. Germline V gives CDR1 SGHDT, CDR2 YYEEEE. The ends lost 4 bases at V and 5 bases at J; junction bases unmatched: 5. The CDR3 here is CASSLGLAGGHEQYF. The CDR3 DNA follows: TGTGCCAGCAGCCTCGGACTAGCGGGAGGTCACGAGCAGTACTTC.

The J gene is TRBJ2-2, the V gene TRBV6-5, with D possibly being TRBD1 (5 bases). V lost 0 bases, J lost 6 bases, and 11 bases lay in between. CDR3 length: 15 amino acids. Germline lookup yields CDR1 MNHEY and CDR2 SVGAGI. The chain's CDR3 is CASSYSPRVAGELFF. CDR3 DNA sequence: TGTGCCAGCAGTTACTCCCCCAGGGTTGCCGGGGAGCTGTTTTTT.

The CDR3 loop is CASSQDFGTAGPNYGYTF. CDR3 DNA: TGCGCCAGCAGCCAAGATTTTGGTACGGCAGGCCCTAACTATGGCTACACCTTC. This chain links TRBV4-1 with TRBJ1-2; D remains ambiguous. This CDR3 has 18 amino acids. V was cut by 0 bases and J by 0 bases, with 17 bases left in between. Germline-derived CDR1 and CDR2 are MGHRA and YSYEKL.

The chain has TRBV19 and TRBJ2-7; the D is unclear. Trimming removed 0 bases from V and 0 bases from J, with 9 bases in between. The CDR3 consists of 15 residues. Germline V gene lookup returns CDR1 LNHDA and CDR2 SQIVND (reference sequence). CDR3 sequence (DNA): TGTGCCAGTAGTATAGATCCACTGAACTCCTACGAGCAGTACTTC. Translating it yields CASSIDPLNSYEQYF.

This sequence joins TRBV6-1 and TRBJ1-1, with 7 bases lining up with TRBD1. J gave up 0 bases and V 2 bases, and 3 bases lay outside the gene matches. The CDR3 contains 15 residues. Per germline, CDR1 MNHNS and CDR2 SASEGT. Written as DNA, the CDR3 is TGTGCCAGCAGTGAAAGGGGGCCCCTGAACACTGAAGCTTTCTTT. Translation: CASSERGPLNTEAFF.

V is TRBV6-5 and J is TRBJ1-3; a weak D match, TRBD1 (6 bases). This CDR3 has 15 amino acids. The ends were cut back, 7 bases at V and 0 bases at J, with 13 bases in the middle. Germline lookup yields CDR1 MNHEY and CDR2 SVGAGI. CDR3: CASKGQSSSGNTIYF. CDR3 DNA sequence: TGTGCCAGCAAAGGACAGTCTAGCTCTGGAAACACCATATATTTT.

The rearrangement joins TRBV6-5 to TRBJ2-5; TRBD2 matches 9 bases. Germline CDR1 and CDR2: MNHEY and SVGAGI. The CDR3 spans 15 residues. Unmatched junction bases numbered 6, after V lost 5 bases and J lost 2 bases. The CDR3 here is CASSQLAGPQETQYF. The DNA for the CDR3 is TGTGCCAGCAGTCAACTAGCGGGCCCACAAGAGACCCAGTACTTC.

This clone was counted only a few times. This chain links TRBV28 with TRBJ1-2; D gene uncertain. There are 15 residues in the CDR3. CDR1 and CDR2 from the germline V gene are MDHEN and SYDVKM. Trimming shortened V by 2 bases and J by 2 bases, and 12 bases separated the two germline ends. This CDR3 reads CASSLDAHLNYGYTF. The CDR3 nucleotides read TGTGCCAGCAGTTTAGATGCTCATCTAAACTATGGCTACACCTTC.

The genes are TRBV5-4 and TRBJ2-7, with TRBD2 matching over 8 bases. CDR3 size: 14 residues. Germline V lookup: CDR1 SGHNT, CDR2 YYREEE (reference sequence). The junction had 6 bases not matched to a gene; V was cut back by 3 bases and J by 4 bases. CDR3: CASSSGAGEYEQYF. CDR3 bases: TGTGCCAGCAGCTCCGGAGCGGGGGAATACGAGCAGTACTTC.

A single count supports this clone. The chain has TRBV12-5 and TRBJ2-5; D perhaps matches TRBD1 (6 bases). The CDR3 spans 12 residues. V lost 2 bases to trimming and J lost 5 bases, with 6 bases between them. From germline, CDR1 is LGHNT and CDR2 FRNRAP. The CDR3 coding sequence is TGTGCTAGTGGTTTGACAGGGGAGACCCAGTACTTC. It encodes CASGLTGETQYF. Full variable domain (missing parts from reference TRBV12-5 and TRBJ2-5): DARVTQTPRHKVTEMGQEVTMRCQPILGHNTVFWYRQTMMQGLELLAYFRNRAPLDDSGMPKDRFSAEMPDATLATLKIQPSEPRDSAVYFCASGLTGETQYFGPGTRLLVL.

The chain employs TRBV24-1 and TRBJ2-1; TRBD2 agrees at 7 bases. V lost 8 bases to trimming and J lost 4 bases; unmatched junction nucleotides: 10. There are 15 residues in the CDR3. Germline V gives CDR1 KGHDR, CDR2 SFDVKD. CDR3 in amino acids: CATTSKTSSYNEQFF. The CDR3 DNA reads TGTGCCACCACTTCAAAGACTAGCTCTTACAATGAGCAGTTCTTC.

This sequence joins TRBV29-1 and TRBJ1-4; no clear D. The CDR3 contains 13 residues. Germline V CDR1 and CDR2: SQVTM, ANQGSEA. Trimming removed 6 bases at V and 4 bases at J, with 12 bases between. The CDR3 DNA reads as TGCAGCGTACCCGGCGGCTATAATGAAAAACTGTTTTTT. Residues: CSVPGGYNEKLFF.

The chain links TRBV6-5 to TRBJ2-1; D is perhaps TRBD2 (6 bases). Trimming pared 5 bases from V and 10 bases from J, leaving 18 bases between. CDR1 is MNHEY, CDR2 SVGAGI, per germline. The CDR3 runs to 14 residues. The CDR3 sequence is CASSQSGLLLEQFF. The CDR3 DNA sequence: TGTGCCAGCAGTCAGTCGGGACTCCTCCTGGAGCAGTTCTTC.

This chain uses TRBV6-1 with TRBJ2-1, with D possibly being TRBD2 (6 bases). V gave up 4 bases and J gave up 0 bases, with 13 bases separating them. The germline V gene encodes CDR1 MNHNS and CDR2 SASEGT. CDR3 length: 16 amino acids. The CDR3, as DNA: TGTGCCAGCAGTGGACTGCGTAGCGGCTCCTACAATGAGCAGTTCTTC. Translation: CASSGLRSGSYNEQFF.

The rearrangement uses TRBV2 and TRBJ1-5, with a possible D match to TRBD1 (6 bases). Trimming left V 10 bases short and J 7 bases short, with 20 bases between. The CDR3 totals 14 residues. Germline V CDR1 and CDR2: SNHLY, FYNNEI. CDR3 DNA: TGTGCCACCAAACAGGAACAGGGCTGGCAGCCCCAGCATTTT. Protein product: CATKQEQGWQPQHF.

The V gene is TRBV7-9, the J gene TRBJ1-2; TRBD1 matches 7 bases. The CDR3 loop spans 14 amino acids. The junction had 3 bases not matched to a gene; V was cut back by 1 base and J by 4 bases. Germline loops: CDR1 SEHNR, CDR2 FQNEAQ (reference sequence). Here the CDR3 reads CASSLDGDSYGYTF. The CDR3 bases are TGTGCCAGCAGCTTAGACGGGGACAGCTATGGCTACACCTTC.

The J gene is TRBJ1-1, the V gene TRBV28; 7 bases map to TRBD1. Germline assignment: CDR1 MDHEN and CDR2 SYDVKM. There are 18 residues in the CDR3. V was pared by 3 bases and J by 0 bases, with 13 bases of the junction left unmatched. The CDR3 loop is CASSLSRQGSSMNTEAFF. The CDR3 DNA is TGTGCCAGCAGTTTGTCAAGACAGGGTTCTTCTATGAACACTGAAGCTTTCTTT.

This sequence joins TRBV2 and TRBJ1-6, with 7 bases matching TRBD1. V was clipped by 7 bases and J by 5 bases; unmatched bases: 11. The CDR3 has 16 amino acids. Germline V CDR1 and CDR2: SNHLY, FYNNEI. DNA of the CDR3: TGTGCCAGCACCTTAGACAGGGTGCCGAATAATTCACCCCTCCACTTT. Protein: CASTLDRVPNNSPLHF.

This clone was recorded once. V gene TRBV11-3 combines with J gene TRBJ2-4; the match to TRBD2 covers 7 bases. CDR3 length equals 12 residues. In germline, CDR1 is SGHNT, CDR2 YENEEA. V shed 8 bases and J 11 bases; nucleotides not matched to a gene: 9. In DNA, the CDR3 is TGTGCCAGCTGCCCCCCGGGACTACTTCAGTACTTC. It codes for CASCPPGLLQYF.

J is TRBJ1-5 and V is TRBV30; 8 nucleotides align to TRBD1. Germline V gives CDR1 GTSNPN, CDR2 SVGIG (reference sequence). The CDR3 covers 14 residues. The trim removed 0 bases at V and 9 bases at J, leaving 7 bases unmatched. CDR3 sequence (DNA): TGTGCCTGGAGTGTAACAGGGGGTTTCCGGCCCCAGCATTTT. Protein product: CAWSVTGGFRPQHF.

This clone was seen just once. Here the CDR3 DNA reads TGCGCCAGCAGTGAGGCACTAGCGGGAGTAGGGTTCGGCGAGCAGTACTTC. Protein product: CASSEALAGVGFGEQYF. The genes are TRBV10-2 and TRBJ2-7, with TRBD2 identical over 11 bases. The CDR3 contains 17 residues. Trimming at V came to 2 bases and at J to 6 bases, leaving 12 bases not matched to a gene. CDR1 and CDR2 (germline): WSHSY, SAAADI.

The chain is built from TRBV7-3 and TRBJ2-1, with 8 bases fitting TRBD1. The CDR3 totals 21 residues. Per the germline V gene, CDR1 is SGHTA and CDR2 is FQGTGA. Trimming at V came to 3 bases and at J to 2 bases, leaving 21 bases not matched to a gene. CDR3 bases: TGTGCCAGCAGCTTCCGTCCCGGGACAGGAACGGGACCCGGCACCTACAATGAGCAGTTCTTC. This encodes CASSFRPGTGTGPGTYNEQFF.

The chain employs TRBV5-1 and TRBJ1-2; TRBD1 agrees at 11 bases. The CDR3 runs to 17 residues. Germline V gene data show CDR1 as SGHRS and CDR2 as YFSETQ. V shed 3 bases and J 1 base; nucleotides not matched to a gene: 8. The DNA of the CDR3 is TGCGCCAGCAGCTCACCGTGGACAGGGGGCAATAACTATGGCTACACCTTC. Its protein product is CASSSPWTGGNNYGYTF. The complete variable domain, with remaining parts taken from reference TRBV5-1 and TRBJ1-2, reads KAGVTQTPRYLIKTRGQQVTLSCSPISGHRSVSWYQQTPGQGLQFLFEYFSETQRNKGNFPGRFSGRQFSNSRSEMNVSTLELGDSALYLCASSSPWTGGNNYGYTFGSGTRLTVV.

The rearrangement uses TRBV5-4 and TRBJ1-1; D gene ambiguous. Per germline, CDR1 SGHNT and CDR2 YYREEE (reference sequence). V lost 2 bases and J 8 bases, leaving 13 bases between the germline ends. The CDR3 spans 13 residues. CDR3 nucleotides: TGTGCCAGCAGCTTCGGAGGGTCAGACGAAGCTTTCTTT. Encoded protein: CASSFGGSDEAFF.

The rearrangement uses TRBV5-6 and TRBJ2-2, with unresolved D. Germline CDR1 SGHDT, CDR2 YYEEEE. Trimming pared 4 bases from V and 0 bases from J, leaving 16 bases between. CDR3 length: 17 residues. DNA for the CDR3: TGTGCCAGCAGCCCCCTCGAGGTAGCAGCGAACACCGGGGAGCTGTTTTTT. Protein product: CASSPLEVAANTGELFF.